This TCR beta chain was identified during a study of CD8 T cells in ankylosing spondylitis. Overall study findings and caveats: About 8 highly homologous variants made up a TCR beta motif, and this motif appeared characteristic of ankylosing spondylitis blood.

There are 16 residues in the CDR3. Germline lookup yields CDR1 SGHRS and CDR2 YFSETQ. V was clipped by 1 base and J by 2 bases; unmatched bases: 5. As for this clonotype: Its antigen is not known.

From the 5' RACE reads, TCRdb called clonotypes with MiXCR, one entry per CDR3 protein. Found here are roughly 450,000 distinct CDR3 sequences, more than 25% of them singletons; the top ten hold roughly 0.8%. J is TRBJ2-3 and V is TRBV5-1; 9 nucleotides line up with TRBD1. What was sequenced was blood, either unsorted or a sorted T cell fraction (not recorded which). The receptor comes from a male donor with ankylosing spondylitis. The CDR3 sequence: CASSLSRDRATDTQYF. The CDR3 nucleotides are TGCGCCAGCAGCTTGTCCCGGGACAGGGCCACAGATACGCAGTATTTT.